This T cell receptor (beta chain) stems from a study of early T cells in non-severe SARS-CoV-2 infection (dated by TCRdb to the early 2020s). Some background on the complete study: Because TCR sequencing was done on bulk RNA from unsorted whole blood, the alpha and beta chains could not be paired.

What the study reported, not specific to this receptor: VDJdb matching was skewed toward anti-spike CD8 responses and likely underestimated virus-specific expansions, missing private and CD4 specificities.

This clonotype was counted ten times or more. Its target antigen remains unknown. No base-level quality is on record; no much larger clone is a single base apart. The library relied on 5' RACE. The sequencer was a NextSeq 500. To correct for sequencing error and PCR bias, the TCR library protocol tagged individual cDNA molecules with unique molecular identifiers. TCR alpha and beta chains were both sequenced, and the abundances of alpha and beta sequences in each sample were closely correlated with each other. In the authors' own workflow: Decombinator V4 was used to annotate the V gene, J gene and CDR3 of the TCR sequences. TCRs were defined as expanded if a significant change between any two time points was detected under a Poisson model with p below 0.0001. TCR abundances were normalised to the total number of TCRs sequenced in each sample and reported as counts per million. A search of VDJdb, accessed on 1 November 2021, was run for TCRs annotated to CMV, EBV and SARS-CoV-2, with TCRs annotated for multiple antigens excluded. TCRdb reanalyzed the raw reads on its own, using fastp at Q25 for trimming and MiXCR for clone calling, and kept in-frame beta chains. One record per CDR3 amino acid sequence lists the most common genes and DNA. Here the V and J calls rest on TCRdb's processing, not on the authors' analysis. This sample lists about 11,000 distinct CDR3 sequences; 4% to 5.5% were detected once. The ten biggest clones cover about a tenth of the sample.

A case-control design nested within a healthcare worker cohort in London, UK, was used, with weekly nasopharyngeal swab PCR tests and blood sampling performed. Between 23 and 31 March 2020, the week of the UK lockdown, healthcare workers were enrolled and then followed up weekly for as long as 16 weeks. Source material: whole blood. The receptor was derived from an adult who was a healthcare worker with PCR-confirmed SARS-CoV-2 infection or an uninfected control (not recorded which).

In nucleotides, the sequence is TGTGCCAGTAGTATGTTCGCGGAGACCCAGTACTTC. It is translated as CASSMFAETQYF. The sequence is built from TRBV19 and TRBJ2-5; no D gene call is confident. The junction shows trimming of 3 bases on V and 5 bases on J, plus 7 bases between the germline ends. The germline V gene (reference sequence) gives CDR1 as LNHDA and CDR2 as SQIVND. The CDR3 runs 12 residues from the cysteine to the phenylalanine. Only the CDR3 region is kept as DNA, spanning 36 bases read in frame from base 1.